These 26 T cell receptor beta chains share one sample of origin, sequenced in a study of cytomegalovirus exposure and HLA in healthy donors. Primers for the PCR totalled 60 Vbeta and 13 Jbeta. TCRdb's table, derived via immunoSEQ multiplex PCR, lists solely in-frame clones and lacks some. The sample lists 90,000 to 100,000 clones, approximately 74% occurring once. Sequenced sample: PBMCs. The source is a male donor in good health and CMV-seronegative.

Only a few counts were recorded for this clone. The chain is built from TRBV6-4 and TRBJ2-1, with D perhaps matching TRBD1 (6 bases). Trimming removed 0 bases from V and 3 bases from J, with 15 bases in between. The CDR3 is 17 residues long. In germline, CDR1 is MRHNA, CDR2 SNTAGT. CDR3 DNA: TGTGCCAGCAGTGACTCGATCACCAGGGGCCTCTACAATGAGCAGTTCTTC. This codes for CASSDSITRGLYNEQFF.

This clone has more than one count but fewer than ten. This sequence joins TRBV7-2 and TRBJ1-2; D is undetermined. Germline CDR1 is SGHTA and CDR2 is FQGNSA. This CDR3 has 16 amino acids. The V end lost 5 bases, the J end lost 4 bases, and 20 bases lay between the germline ends. CDR3 protein: CASSPDEGTSFYGYTF. The CDR3, as DNA: TGTGCCAGCAGCCCAGATGAGGGAACCTCATTCTATGGCTACACCTTC.

This clone appeared once. The chain recombines TRBV9 with TRBJ2-1; 9 positions agree with TRBD1. The germline V gene encodes CDR1 SGDLS and CDR2 YYNGEE. The junction had 4 bases not matched to a gene; V was cut back by 0 bases and J by 6 bases. This CDR3 has 15 residues. The CDR3 spells CASSVVQGASNEQFF. For the CDR3, the DNA is TGTGCCAGCAGCGTAGTACAGGGGGCGAGCAATGAGCAGTTCTTC.

This clone was found once. The chain has TRBV4-1 and TRBJ1-3; 11 bases line up with TRBD1. The trim removed 1 base at V and 1 base at J, leaving 3 bases unmatched. Germline loops: CDR1 MGHRA, CDR2 YSYEKL. The CDR3 runs 17 residues. The DNA for the CDR3 is TGCGCCAGCAGCCAAGTGGACAGGGGGCTATCTGGAAACACCATATATTTT. It translates to CASSQVDRGLSGNTIYF.

This clone was found a few times. The chain has TRBV27 and TRBJ1-5; 9 positions agree with TRBD1. Per germline, CDR1 MNHEY and CDR2 SMNVEV (reference sequence). The CDR3 has 18 residues. Trimming took 1 base from V and 0 from J; bases not matched to a gene: 7. The CDR3 DNA reads TGTGCCAGCAGTTTATTCCCGGACAGGGGACTTAGCAATCAGCCCCAGCATTTT. Residues: CASSLFPDRGLSNQPQHF.

This clone was counted a few times. The rearrangement uses TRBV9 and TRBJ1-5; 8 nucleotides align to TRBD1. The CDR3 consists of 14 residues. Germline V CDR1 and CDR2: SGDLS, YYNGEE. The V and J ends lost 3 bases and 6 bases, in that order; junction bases with no gene match: 5. The CDR3 protein is CASSADRVSQPQHF. CDR3 nucleotides: TGTGCCAGCAGCGCGGACAGGGTTAGTCAGCCCCAGCATTTT.

The chain links TRBV2 to TRBJ1-5, with D tentatively TRBD1 (5 bases). This CDR3 spans 13 amino acids. V gave up 4 bases and J gave up 4 bases, with 8 bases separating them. The germline CDR1 and CDR2 sequences are SNHLY and FYNNEI. The CDR3 coding sequence is TGTGCCAGCAGTGGGCAGGGAAATCAGCCCCAGCATTTT. Translated: CASSGQGNQPQHF.

The rearrangement uses TRBV19 and TRBJ2-7; 10 nucleotides match TRBD2. Looked up from germline, CDR1 is LNHDA and CDR2 is SQIVND (reference sequence). The V segment lost 5 bases and the J segment 5 bases; nucleotides outside the gene matches: 6. The CDR3 contains 14 residues. The CDR3 DNA follows: TGTGCCAGTAGTCTAGCGGGAGTAAGGCACGAGCAGTACTTC. Translation: CASSLAGVRHEQYF.

The chain is built from TRBV29-1 and TRBJ1-1; D might be TRBD1 (6 bases). CDR1 is SQVTM and CDR2 is ANQGSEA in the germline V gene. This CDR3 region has 11 residues. The V end was cut by 5 bases, the J end by 10 bases, with 14 bases between. DNA for the CDR3: TGCAGCGTTTTAGGGGGTGCGAGAGCTTTCTTT. This sequence encodes CSVLGGARAFF.

J is TRBJ1-1 and V is TRBV5-4; no clear D. Trimming took 0 bases from V and 1 from J, leaving 7 bases between them. The CDR3 spans 14 residues. CDR1 and CDR2 from the germline V gene are SGHNT and YYREEE (reference sequence). The CDR3: CASSLVHQNTEAFF. CDR3 coding DNA: TGTGCCAGCAGCTTGGTACACCAGAACACTGAAGCTTTCTTT.

The chain has TRBV29-1 and TRBJ2-7; D remains ambiguous. Germline assignment: CDR1 SQVTM and CDR2 ANQGSEA. Trimming left V 7 bases short and J 2 bases short, with 15 bases between. The CDR3 runs to 13 residues. The CDR3 here is CSGGDGPPYEQYF. The CDR3 bases are TGCAGCGGCGGAGACGGCCCACCCTACGAGCAGTACTTC.

The genes are TRBV28 and TRBJ2-5; perhaps TRBD1 as D (5 bases). The CDR3 extends over 14 amino acids. The V and J ends lost 1 base and 3 bases respectively, with 9 bases between them. Per the germline V gene, CDR1 is MDHEN and CDR2 is SYDVKM. In DNA form, the CDR3 reads TGTGCCAGCAGTTTATTTCTAGGGGAAGAGACCCAGTACTTC. This translates into CASSLFLGEETQYF.

This clone was recorded a few times. V and J are TRBV7-6 and TRBJ2-7, with 9 bases fitting TRBD1. The CDR3 is 16 amino acids. Germline values: CDR1 SGHVS, CDR2 FNYEAQ. V was clipped by 5 bases and J by 4 bases; unmatched bases: 12. CDR3: CASSSKPGQGNYEQYF. The CDR3 DNA reads TGTGCCAGCAGCAGTAAACCGGGACAGGGAAATTACGAGCAGTACTTC.

This clone has just a few counts. The chain is built from TRBV6-1 and TRBJ2-7; TRBD2 aligns across 8 bases. J gave up 4 bases and V 6 bases, and 8 bases lay outside the gene matches. Germline values: CDR1 MNHNS, CDR2 SASEGT. CDR3 length equals 14 residues. The CDR3 here is CASSLGGGWYEQYF. The CDR3 nucleotides read TGTGCCAGCAGCCTTGGCGGGGGGTGGTACGAGCAGTACTTC.

This clone appeared a few times. V is TRBV27 and J is TRBJ2-1; tentatively, D is TRBD2 (6 bases). This CDR3 has 14 amino acids. V dropped 2 bases and J dropped 7 bases, with 12 bases sitting between them. Looked up from germline, CDR1 is MNHEY and CDR2 is SMNVEV (reference sequence). CDR3 sequence reads: CASSLGGIGNEQFF. The CDR3 DNA sequence: TGTGCCAGCAGTTTAGGCGGGATCGGAAATGAGCAGTTCTTC.

The chain employs TRBV5-1 and TRBJ1-1; D unresolved. The CDR3 contains 14 residues. CDR1 SGHRS and CDR2 YFSETQ come from the germline V gene. Trimming pared 4 bases from V and 0 bases from J, leaving 10 bases between. The CDR3, as DNA: TGCGCCAGCAGCCCTCTAGGTATGAACACTGAAGCTTTCTTT. Translating it yields CASSPLGMNTEAFF.

The V and J genes are TRBV4-2 and TRBJ2-7, with 7 bases that match TRBD2. The V and J ends lost 2 bases and 7 bases, in that order; junction bases with no gene match: 11. This CDR3 region has 15 residues. CDR1 is LGHNA, CDR2 YNFKEQ, per germline. The chain's CDR3 is CASSQQAGPGEEQYF. CDR3 nucleotides: TGTGCCAGCAGCCAACAAGCGGGACCCGGTGAGGAGCAGTACTTC.

Written as DNA, the CDR3 is TGTGCCAGCAGTATAGGGGCAGATACGCAGTATTTT. Translated: CASSIGADTQYF. This chain uses TRBV2 with TRBJ2-3, with D perhaps TRBD1 (5 bases). With 5 bases removed from V and 4 bases from J, the gap between germline ends came to 7 bases. The germline V gene encodes CDR1 SNHLY and CDR2 FYNNEI. CDR3 length equals 12 residues.

This clone was seen a handful of times. The rearrangement links TRBV2 to TRBJ1-4; 8 bases are shared with TRBD1. This CDR3 contains 15 residues. The junction had 8 bases not matched to a gene; V was cut back by 3 bases and J by 8 bases. Germline assignment: CDR1 SNHLY and CDR2 FYNNEI. The CDR3 here is CASSDSDRDFEKLFF. CDR3 nucleotide sequence: TGTGCCAGCAGTGATTCGGACAGGGACTTCGAAAAACTGTTTTTT.

This clone has just a few counts. This chain uses TRBV5-1 with TRBJ1-1; TRBD1 might be the D (6 bases). Germline V gene data show CDR1 as SGHRS and CDR2 as YFSETQ. The V gene lost 0 bases and the J gene lost 10 bases, with 13 bases spanning the gap. CDR3 length: 13 amino acids. CDR3 amino acids: CASSLVGGSAAFF. The CDR3 nucleotides read TGCGCCAGCAGCTTGGTAGGGGGATCGGCAGCTTTCTTT.

This clone was found a few times. This chain uses TRBV14 with TRBJ1-5, with no clear D. CDR3 length equals 13 residues. Germline V gives CDR1 SGHDN, CDR2 FVKESK. Trimming cost V 6 bases and J 3 bases, with 9 bases left between them. CDR3 sequence reads: CASSGSFNQPQHF. As DNA, the CDR3 is TGTGCCAGCAGTGGGAGTTTCAATCAGCCCCAGCATTTT.

This rearrangement joins TRBV29-1 to TRBJ1-1; D possibly corresponds to TRBD1 (5 bases). V was shortened by 5 bases and J by 3 bases, with 13 bases between the two germline ends. Germline V CDR1 and CDR2: SQVTM, ANQGSEA. The CDR3 length is 13 residues. CDR3 protein: CSVPRAGDTEAFF. CDR3 bases: TGCAGCGTTCCTCGGGCGGGGGACACTGAAGCTTTCTTT.

This clone has just a few counts. One junction end does not reproduce the germline sequence, and a read error may be involved. The chain combines TRBV7-7 with TRBJ2-3, with a tentative D call TRBD2 (6 bases). The CDR3 has 18 residues. Germline V CDR1 and CDR2: SSHAT, FNYEAQ (reference sequence). CDR3 amino acids: CASSLNSFGGPSTDTQYF. DNA for the CDR3: TGTGCTAGCAGCTTAAATTCTTTCGGGGGACCTAGCACAGATACGCAGTATTTT.

This chain uses TRBV30 with TRBJ1-1; D possibly corresponds to TRBD1 (6 bases). The germline CDR1 and CDR2 sequences are GTSNPN and SVGIG (reference sequence). The V end was cut by 1 base, the J end by 1 base, with 10 bases between. The CDR3 is 14 residues long. The CDR3 DNA is TGTGCCTGGAGTGGGAGGGGGGGGAACACTGAAGCTTTCTTT. This translates into CAWSGRGGNTEAFF. The complete variable domain, with remaining parts taken from reference TRBV30 and TRBJ1-1, reads SQTIHQWPATLVQPVGSPLSLECTVEGTSNPNLYWYRQAAGRGLQLLFYSVGIGQISSEVPQNLSASRPQDRQFILSSKKLLLSDSGFYLCAWSGRGGNTEAFFGQGTRLTVV.

This clone was seen once. The chain links TRBV10-1 to TRBJ2-7; weak D call: TRBD1 (5 bases). Trimming pared 7 bases from V and 0 bases from J, leaving 13 bases between. The CDR3 contains 14 residues. In germline, CDR1 is WNHNN, CDR2 SYGVQD (reference sequence). The CDR3 sequence: CASNFTGNSYEQYF. CDR3 nucleotide sequence: TGCGCCAGCAATTTCACAGGTAACTCCTACGAGCAGTACTTC.

The chain links TRBV4-2 to TRBJ2-5, with 7 bases that match TRBD2. The end of the DNA is better explained by TRBJ2-7, so the J call may be wrong. The germline V gene has CDR1 LGHNA and CDR2 YNFKEQ. This CDR3 has 15 amino acids. CDR3 nucleotide sequence: TGTGCCAGCAGCCAAGGGGAGGGAGGGTGGTACGAGCAGTACTTC. It codes for CASSQGEGGWYEQYF.